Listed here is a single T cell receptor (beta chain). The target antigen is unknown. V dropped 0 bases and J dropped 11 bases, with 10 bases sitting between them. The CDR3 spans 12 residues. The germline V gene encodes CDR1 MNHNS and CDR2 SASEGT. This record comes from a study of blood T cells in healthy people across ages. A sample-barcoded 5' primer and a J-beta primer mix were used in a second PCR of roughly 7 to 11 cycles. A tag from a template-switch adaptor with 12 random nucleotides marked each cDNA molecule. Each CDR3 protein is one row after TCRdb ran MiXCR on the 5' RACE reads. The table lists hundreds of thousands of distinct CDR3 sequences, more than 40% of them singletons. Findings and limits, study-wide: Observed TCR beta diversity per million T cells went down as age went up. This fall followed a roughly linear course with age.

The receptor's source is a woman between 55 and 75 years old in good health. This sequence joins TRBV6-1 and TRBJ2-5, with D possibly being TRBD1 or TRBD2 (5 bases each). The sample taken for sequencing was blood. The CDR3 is CASSEARWGQYF. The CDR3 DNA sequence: TGTGCCAGCAGTGAAGCAAGGTGGGGGCAGTACTTC.